This T cell receptor (beta chain) stems from a study of T cells and Merkel cell carcinoma outcomes. The CDR3 sequence is 13 residues long. Germline V CDR1 and CDR2: SGDLS, YYNGEE. The V end was cut by 0 bases, the J end by 1 base, with 4 bases between. The table came from immunoSEQ multiplex PCR; TCRdb's copy has only in-frame clones and leaves some out. The data contain some 19,000 clones, over 75% of them seen just once; the ten biggest clones take up 3.1%. Regarding the study as a whole: Reportedly, T-cell repertoire with density predicts Merkel cell carcinoma outcomes.

As concerns this clone: The antigen is not known.

This chain connects TRBV9 to TRBJ1-1; D gene ambiguous. The sequenced material came from tumor tissue from Merkel cell carcinoma. This sequence originates from a human donor with Merkel cell carcinoma. CDR3 loop: CASSVAANTEAFF. DNA for the CDR3: TGTGCCAGCAGCGTAGCTGCGAACACTGAAGCTTTCTTT.